The 8 T cell receptor beta chains in this list originate from one sample, sequenced in a study of blood T cell repertoires in COVID-19. Measured with immunoSEQ multiplex PCR; TCRdb has only the in-frame clones, and not every one. There are 90,000 to 100,000 clones in the sample; around 72% occur only once, and approximately 25% lies in the top ten. The specimen sequenced was peripheral blood. These receptors came from a woman aged 60 to 75 in a cohort sampled during active or convalescent COVID-19.

J is TRBJ2-7 and V is TRBV7-9; possible D gene TRBD1, 5 bases. The length of the CDR3 is 13 residues. Germline V gene lookup returns CDR1 SEHNR and CDR2 FQNEAQ (reference sequence). V lost 3 bases to trimming and J lost 1 base, with 7 bases between them. The CDR3 region has the DNA TGTGCCAGCAGCTTCGCAGGGTCCTACGAGCAGTACTTC. It translates to CASSFAGSYEQYF.

The DNA of the CDR3 is TGTGCCAGCAGCTACCGAGACACGCAGACGGGACAGGGAACCTACGAGCAGTACTTC. Protein sequence: CASSYRDTQTGQGTYEQYF. This sequence joins TRBV27 and TRBJ2-7; 9 bases match TRBD1. The ends lost 6 bases at V and 2 bases at J; junction bases unmatched: 20. Germline V gene data show CDR1 as MNHEY and CDR2 as SMNVEV (reference sequence). The length of the CDR3 is 19 residues.

J is TRBJ1-2 and V is TRBV5-4, with 10 bases fitting TRBD1. The ends lost 0 bases at V and 3 bases at J; junction bases unmatched: 2. Germline values: CDR1 SGHNT, CDR2 YYREEE (reference sequence). This CDR3 spans 15 amino acids. DNA for the CDR3: TGTGCCAGCAGCTTGGGACAGGGGGCCGACTATGGCTACACCTTC. This translates into CASSLGQGADYGYTF. Based on the CDR3 plus reference TRBV5-4 and TRBJ1-2, the full variable domain is ETGVTQSPTHLIKTRGQQVTLRCSSQSGHNTVSWYQQALGQGPQFIFQYYREEENGRGNFPPRFSGLQFPNYSSELNVNALELDDSALYLCASSLGQGADYGYTFGSGTRLTVV.

V usage is TRBV5-5 and J usage is TRBJ2-7; possible D gene TRBD1, 5 bases. This CDR3 comprises 15 residues. Germline V gene sequence: CDR1 SGHKS, CDR2 YYEKEE (reference sequence). The germline V and J ends were trimmed by 0 bases and 4 bases, with 14 bases remaining between them. CDR3 nucleotide sequence: TGTGCCAGCAGCTTGGAACTGGCAGGGCTTTACGAGCAGTACTTC. Translation gives CASSLELAGLYEQYF.

V gene TRBV6-2 or TRBV6-3 combines with J gene TRBJ2-3; the D gene is possibly TRBD2 (6 bases). The CDR3 covers 13 residues. Germline assignment: CDR1 MNHEY and CDR2 SVGEGT. The V end was cut by 5 bases, the J end by 6 bases, with 12 bases between. The CDR3 is CASSPRGVDTQYF. The CDR3 DNA reads as TGTGCCAGCAGTCCGCGGGGTGTGGATACGCAGTATTTT.

The chain has TRBV4-2 and TRBJ1-6; 7 nucleotides line up with TRBD1. The CDR3 extends over 19 amino acids. Germline loops: CDR1 LGHNA, CDR2 YNFKEQ. With V trimmed by 0 bases and J by 0 bases, 8 bases remained unmatched. Here the CDR3 reads CASSQEGQSTISYNSPLHF. In DNA, the CDR3 is TGTGCCAGCAGCCAAGAGGGACAGTCCACGATCTCCTATAATTCACCCCTCCACTTT.

The chain is built from TRBV6-6 and TRBJ1-1; D remains ambiguous. CDR1 is MNHNY and CDR2 is SVGAGI in the germline V gene (reference sequence). CDR3 length: 12 residues. Trimming removed 6 bases from V and 0 bases from J, with 5 bases in between. The CDR3 loop is CASRSVNTEAFF. The CDR3 DNA follows: TGTGCCAGCAGGTCAGTGAACACTGAAGCTTTCTTT.

V usage is TRBV10-3 and J usage is TRBJ2-2, with D tentatively TRBD2 (5 bases). Per germline, CDR1 ENHRY and CDR2 SYGVKD. This CDR3 is built from 15 residues. V lost 8 bases and J 6 bases, leaving 19 bases between the germline ends. CDR3 sequence reads: CAIPGTGELAGELFF. The CDR3 region has the DNA TGTGCCATCCCGGGAACCGGGGAGCTCGCCGGGGAGCTGTTTTTT.